The 13 T cell receptor beta chains listed next were all sequenced from one sample in a study of shared clonotypes between healthy human individuals. The assay was immunoSEQ multiplex PCR, and TCRdb's table has in-frame clones only and misses some. The sample gives around 2.5 million clones, approximately 93% of which show up once; approximately 0.35% is in the top ten. Sequenced input: naive CD4+ T cells from PBMCs. Subset defined: CD45RA+ positively selected. These TCRs come from a man between 18 and 35 years old in good health. Some clones in this sample may be carry-over from other donors' samples.

The gene calls are TRBV18 and TRBJ2-4; 12 bases map to TRBD2. This CDR3 spans 17 amino acids. J was trimmed by 6 bases and V by 3 bases; bases with no gene match: 9. Germline V CDR1 and CDR2: KGHSH, LQKENI. The CDR3 loop is CASSPTTSGSGGNIQYF. The CDR3 nucleotides read TGTGCCAGCTCACCCACGACTAGCGGGAGTGGGGGAAACATTCAGTACTTC.

The rearrangement links TRBV19 to TRBJ2-2; D is unclear. Per germline, CDR1 LNHDA and CDR2 SQIVND (reference sequence). The V end lost 3 bases, the J end lost 3 bases, and 14 bases lay between the germline ends. The CDR3 runs to 16 residues. CDR3 sequence: CASSMARAWDTGELFF. The CDR3 nucleotides are TGTGCCAGTAGTATGGCTAGGGCCTGGGACACCGGGGAGCTGTTTTTT.

This chain connects TRBV7-3 to TRBJ2-5; D is ambiguous. Germline V gene data show CDR1 as SGHTA and CDR2 as FQGTGA. The CDR3 spans 14 residues. Trimming stripped 3 bases from V and 1 base from J, with 9 bases between. CDR3 protein: CASSLGAFQETQYF. The CDR3 bases are TGTGCCAGCAGCTTGGGCGCTTTCCAAGAGACCCAGTACTTC.

The V and J genes are TRBV5-1 and TRBJ1-4; D may be TRBD1 (6 bases). Germline V lookup: CDR1 SGHRS, CDR2 YFSETQ. This CDR3 comprises 16 residues. Between the trimmed V and J ends, which lost 3 bases and 5 bases, there was a span of 17 bases. The CDR3 sequence: CASSSSGVTANEKLFF. CDR3 sequence (DNA): TGCGCCAGCAGCTCCTCAGGGGTTACGGCGAATGAAAAACTGTTTTTT. The full variable domain, completed using reference TRBV5-1 and TRBJ1-4, is KAGVTQTPRYLIKTRGQQVTLSCSPISGHRSVSWYQQTPGQGLQFLFEYFSETQRNKGNFPGRFSGRQFSNSRSEMNVSTLELGDSALYLCASSSSGVTANEKLFFGSGTQLSVL.

The chain uses TRBV5-6 and TRBJ1-5; D may be TRBD1 (5 bases). From germline, CDR1 is SGHDT and CDR2 YYEEEE. The CDR3 sequence is 15 residues long. Trimming removed 4 bases at V and 0 bases at J, with 11 bases between. The DNA of the CDR3 is TGTGCCAGCAGCCTTCAGGGTTATAGCAATCAGCCCCAGCATTTT. It encodes CASSLQGYSNQPQHF. The full variable domain, in which reference TRBV5-6 and TRBJ1-5 provide the parts outside the CDR3, is DAGVTQSPTHLIKTRGQQVTLRCSPKSGHDTVSWYQQALGQGPQFIFQYYEEEERQRGNFPDRFSGHQFPNYSSELNVNALLLGDSALYLCASSLQGYSNQPQHFGDGTRLSIL.

The rearrangement links TRBV7-6 to TRBJ1-3, with a possible D match to TRBD1 (6 bases). V lost 5 bases to trimming and J lost 2 bases, with 13 bases between them. This CDR3 region has 15 residues. Germline loops: CDR1 SGHVS, CDR2 FNYEAQ. DNA for the CDR3: TGTGCCAGCAGCGCTACAGGGACTACTGGAAACACCATATATTTT. Translated: CASSATGTTGNTIYF.

This clone was recorded once. The chain employs TRBV4-1 and TRBJ2-1, with TRBD2 matching 16 bases. Trimming at V came to 4 bases and at J to 15 bases, leaving 12 bases not matched to a gene. Germline V gene sequence: CDR1 MGHRA, CDR2 YSYEKL. The CDR3 covers 16 residues. Here the CDR3 DNA reads TGCGCCAGCAGCCCCCCTCCGGGACTAGCGGGAGGGCTCCCGTTCTTC. Encoded protein: CASSPPPGLAGGLPFF.

This clone occurred a few times. The chain has TRBV5-4 and TRBJ2-2; 7 positions agree with TRBD2. This CDR3 has 15 residues. Per the germline V gene, CDR1 is SGHNT and CDR2 is YYREEE (reference sequence). Trimming at V came to 0 bases and at J to 2 bases, leaving 1 base not matched to a gene. The CDR3 spells CASSLAGLNTGELFF. CDR3 DNA sequence: TGTGCCAGCAGCTTGGCGGGACTAAACACCGGGGAGCTGTTTTTT.

This clone has a single count. The gene calls are TRBV29-1 and TRBJ1-1; 7 bases line up with TRBD1. The V gene's germline CDR1 is SQVTM and CDR2 ANQGSEA. After removal of 6 bases from V and 5 bases from J, the junction contained 9 bases not matched to a gene. The CDR3 contains 13 residues. The CDR3 reads CSVPGRGQTEAFF. CDR3 coding DNA: TGCAGCGTCCCAGGGAGGGGGCAAACTGAAGCTTTCTTT.

The chain joins TRBV19 to TRBJ2-7, with 7 nucleotides matching TRBD1. Germline V gene lookup returns CDR1 LNHDA and CDR2 SQIVND (reference sequence). The CDR3 length is 16 residues. The trim removed 7 bases at V and 2 bases at J, leaving 14 bases unmatched. In DNA form, the CDR3 reads TGTGCCAGTATTAAACCCCAGGGGGAGCCCCCCTACGAGCAGTACTTC. It translates to CASIKPQGEPPYEQYF. Together with reference TRBV19 and TRBJ2-7, the CDR3 gives the full variable domain: DGGITQSPKYLFRKEGQNVTLSCEQNLNHDAMYWYRQDPGQGLRLIYYSQIVNDFQKGDIAEGYSVSREKKESFPLTVTSAQKNPTAFYLCASIKPQGEPPYEQYFGPGTRLTVT.

The J gene is TRBJ1-3, the V gene TRBV2; D possibly corresponds to TRBD1 (5 bases). The CDR3 length is 15 residues. V lost 4 bases to trimming and J lost 2 bases, with 12 bases between them. Germline assignment: CDR1 SNHLY and CDR2 FYNNEI. CDR3 DNA sequence: TGTGCCAGCAGTGGGACTCGGGGGACTGGAAACACCATATATTTT. It translates to CASSGTRGTGNTIYF.

The V and J genes are TRBV5-1 and TRBJ2-5, with 7 nucleotides matching TRBD1. The J call is doubtful: the DNA matches TRBJ2-7 better. The CDR3 has 15 residues. Looked up from germline, CDR1 is SGHRS and CDR2 is YFSETQ. CDR3 in amino acids: CASSLSRDRTYEQYF. In DNA, the CDR3 is TGCGCCAGCAGCTTGTCCCGGGACAGAACCTACGAGCAGTACTTC.

The chain joins TRBV6-6 to TRBJ2-1; 14 nucleotides match TRBD2. This CDR3 spans 15 amino acids. J lost 9 bases, V lost 4 bases, and 5 bases had no gene match. Germline CDR1 and CDR2: MNHNY and SVGAGI (reference sequence). The CDR3 coding sequence is TGTGCCAGCAGTTCTCAGACTAGCGGGAGGGCTGAGCAGTTCTTC. It yields the protein CASSSQTSGRAEQFF.